The clone carrying this T cell receptor beta chain was found once. Its antigen is unknown. Normal lung was sampled as far from the tumour as possible, at least 3 cm. DNA was extracted from unsorted cell suspensions stored frozen. The data belong to a study of immune cell composition in non-small cell lung cancer. Study-level information: Most cases were lung adenocarcinoma or squamous cell carcinoma. General study points: About four fifths of squamous and 25% to 35% of adenocarcinoma cases had tumour-associated clones >0.5%. Tumour TCR-beta clonality showed no significant link to smoking pack-years.

The data were produced by immunoSEQ multiplex PCR, yet TCRdb's version contains in-frame clones alone and is incomplete. The repertoire holds approximately 3,800 clones, with about three quarters as singletons. Germline V gene lookup returns CDR1 PRHDT and CDR2 FYEKMQ (reference sequence). CDR3 length: 16 amino acids. V lost 5 bases to trimming and J lost 0 bases, with 14 bases between them. V is TRBV13 and J is TRBJ2-1; D may be TRBD1 or TRBD2 (6 bases each). Sample: non-adjacent lung tissue. The sequence was collected from a human donor with non-small cell lung cancer. This chain's CDR3 is CASSTPGGGSYNEQFF. The DNA for the CDR3 is TGTGCCAGCAGCACCCCCGGGGGCGGCTCCTACAATGAGCAGTTCTTC. The full variable domain, with the rest looked up from reference TRBV13 and TRBJ2-1, is AAGVIQSPRHLIKEKRETATLKCYPIPRHDTVYWYQQGPGQDPQFLISFYEKMQSDKGSIPDRFSAQQFSDYHSELNMSSLELGDSALYFCASSTPGGGSYNEQFFGPGTRLTVL.